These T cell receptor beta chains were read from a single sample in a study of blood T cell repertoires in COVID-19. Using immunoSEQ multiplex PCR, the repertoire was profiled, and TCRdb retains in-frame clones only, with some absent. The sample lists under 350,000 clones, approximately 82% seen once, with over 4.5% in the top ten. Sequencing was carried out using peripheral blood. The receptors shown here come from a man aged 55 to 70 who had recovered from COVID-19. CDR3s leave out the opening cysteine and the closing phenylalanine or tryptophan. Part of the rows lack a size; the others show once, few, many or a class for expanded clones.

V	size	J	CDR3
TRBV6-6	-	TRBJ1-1	ASSTRTKAF
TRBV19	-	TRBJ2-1	ASSGARLAVENEQF
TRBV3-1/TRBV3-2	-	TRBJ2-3	ASSQGGGGQRDTQY
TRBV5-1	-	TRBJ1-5	ASSASGGYNQPQH
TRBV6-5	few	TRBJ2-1	ASSYLAGGHNEQF
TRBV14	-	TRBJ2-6	ASSSFRRLTHSGANVLT
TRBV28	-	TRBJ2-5	ASSSGGTETQY
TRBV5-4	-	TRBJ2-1	ASIDSGSSYNEQF
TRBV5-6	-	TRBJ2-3	ASSFRRQGATDTQY
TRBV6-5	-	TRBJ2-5	ASRLRETQY
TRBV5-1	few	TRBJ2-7	ASSSTESHEQY
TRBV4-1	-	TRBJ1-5	ASSQGTGGQSNQPQH
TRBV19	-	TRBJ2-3	ASSTRDKITDTQY
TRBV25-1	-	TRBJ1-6	ASSDQGAKNSPLH
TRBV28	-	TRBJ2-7	ASRARGVGEQY
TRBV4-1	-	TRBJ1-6	ASSQAGEVGNSPLH
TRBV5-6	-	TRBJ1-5	ASSLQAHQPQH
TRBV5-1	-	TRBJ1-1	ASRRGGANTEAF
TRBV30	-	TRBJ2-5	AWSGDRGRKETQY
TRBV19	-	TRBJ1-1	ASRDNRAKKEGTEAF
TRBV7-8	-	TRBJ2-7	ASSLRPGSYEQY
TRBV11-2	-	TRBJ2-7	ASRYAGTGVYEQY
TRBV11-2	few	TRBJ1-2	ASSSSERSYGYT
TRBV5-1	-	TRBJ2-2	ASSPAVPGSSWTGELF
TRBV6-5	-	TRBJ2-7	ASKGGSSYEQY
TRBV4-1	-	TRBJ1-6	ASSQSGQGSSPLH
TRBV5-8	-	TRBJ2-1	ASSLGQGTRDEQF
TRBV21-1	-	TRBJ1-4	ASSQGRRELF
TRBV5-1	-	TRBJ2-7	ASSVSPGQYYEQY
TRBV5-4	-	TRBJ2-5	ASRTGQVRETQY
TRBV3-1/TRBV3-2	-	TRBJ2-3	ASSQSGSSTDTQY
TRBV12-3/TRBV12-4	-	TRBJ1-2	ASRDTGRGGYT
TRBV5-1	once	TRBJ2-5	ASSLSSGGPPRGETQY
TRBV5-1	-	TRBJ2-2	ASSPSGLAGYTGELF
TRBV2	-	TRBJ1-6	ASSSDSPLH